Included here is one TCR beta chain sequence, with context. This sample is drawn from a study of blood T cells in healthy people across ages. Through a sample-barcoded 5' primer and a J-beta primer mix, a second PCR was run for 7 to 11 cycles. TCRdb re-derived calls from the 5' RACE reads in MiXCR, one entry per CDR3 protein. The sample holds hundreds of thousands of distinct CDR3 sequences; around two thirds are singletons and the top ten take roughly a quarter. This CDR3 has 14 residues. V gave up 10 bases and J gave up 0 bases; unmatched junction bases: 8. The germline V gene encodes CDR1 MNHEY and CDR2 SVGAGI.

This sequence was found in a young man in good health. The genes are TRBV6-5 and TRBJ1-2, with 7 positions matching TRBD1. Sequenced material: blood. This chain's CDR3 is CATLRGRTNYGYTF. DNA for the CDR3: TGTGCCACCTTAAGGGGGCGAACTAACTATGGCTACACCTTC.